This paragraph covers one TCR beta chain sequence. Its antigen is as yet unknown. This sample was included in a study of T cells expressing NK-cell markers. Study background: Among the eight sequenced donors, seven tested HCMV-seropositive and one tested seronegative.

UMIs were included in TCR beta cDNA generated by 5'RACE template switching. TCRdb re-called the 5' RACE reads; every CDR3 protein appears as one record, without DNA. The table lists 400,000 to 500,000 distinct CDR3 sequences. This CDR3 region has 14 residues. Germline V CDR1 and CDR2: SGDLS, YYNGEE. Study-level results: One observes that, in a few donors, these clonotypes were also the leading ones within the CD3+CD56-NKG2C+ fraction. Dominant NKG2C+ clonotypes were found to form roughly 1.0-7.0% of CD8+ T cells in 5 or 6 donors.

The receptor was isolated from a woman aged 18 to 69 in good health. V and J are TRBV9 and TRBJ1-6; the D gene TCRdb calls, TRBD1, cannot be checked with no DNA. The sample taken for sequencing was blood T cells: a sorted CD56 or NKG2C T cell subset, CD4+ or CD8+ T cells, or bulk PBMC T cells (not recorded which). Here the CDR3 reads CASSVARENSPLHF.